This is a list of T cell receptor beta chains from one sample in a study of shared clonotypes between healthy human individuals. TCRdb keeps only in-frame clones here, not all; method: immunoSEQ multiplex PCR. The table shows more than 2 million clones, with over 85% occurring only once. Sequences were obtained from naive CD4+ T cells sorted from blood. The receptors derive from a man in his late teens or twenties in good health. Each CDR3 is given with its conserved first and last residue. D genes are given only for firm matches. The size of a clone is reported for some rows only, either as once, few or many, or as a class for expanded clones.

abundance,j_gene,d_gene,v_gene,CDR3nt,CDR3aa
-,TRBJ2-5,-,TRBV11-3,TGTGCCAGCAGCTTAGATAGCGGGACCCAGTACTTC,CASSLDSGTQYF
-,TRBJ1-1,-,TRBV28,TGTGCCAGCAGACCTCAGGTTACTGAAGCTTTCTTT,CASRPQVTEAFF
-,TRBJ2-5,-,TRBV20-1,TGCAGCCTAGCGAGTCAAGAGACCCAGTACTTC,CSLASQETQYF
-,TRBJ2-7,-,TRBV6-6,TGTGCCAGCAGTTACGCCCAGCACTACGAGCAGTACTTC,CASSYAQHYEQYF
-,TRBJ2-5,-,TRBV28,TGTGCCAGCAGTTTGGCAGGGGGGGGGTCTAGGCAAGAGACCCAGTACTTC,CASSLAGGGSRQETQYF
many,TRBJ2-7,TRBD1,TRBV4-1,TGCGCCAGCAGCCAAGAAGGGACAGGGCGACCCCACGAGCAGTACTTC,CASSQEGTGRPHEQYF
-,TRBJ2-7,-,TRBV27,TGTGCCAGCAGTTCCCGCAGCTCCTACGAGCAGTACTTC,CASSSRSSYEQYF
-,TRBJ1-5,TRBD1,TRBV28,TGTGCCAGCAGTCCTGGACAGGTTAGCAATCAGCCCCAGCATTTT,CASSPGQVSNQPQHF
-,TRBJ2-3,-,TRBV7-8,TGTGCCAGCCTAAGACTAGATTTAGCAGATACGCAGTATTTT,CASLRLDLADTQYF
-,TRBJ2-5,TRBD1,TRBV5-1,TGCGCCAGCAGCTCACCGGGACAGAGACAAGAGACCCAGTACTTC,CASSSPGQRQETQYF
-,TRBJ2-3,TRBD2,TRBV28,TGTGCCAGCAGCCAGACTAGCGGGGGGTTCTATACGCAGTATTTT,CASSQTSGGFYTQYF
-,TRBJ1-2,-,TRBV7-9,TGTGCCAGCAGCTATGGGGCGGATTATGGCTACACCTTC,CASSYGADYGYTF
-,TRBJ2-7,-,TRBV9,TGTGCCAGCAGCCCCCGGACGGACTCCTACGAGCAGTACTTC,CASSPRTDSYEQYF
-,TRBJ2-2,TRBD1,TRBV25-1,TGTGCCAGCAGTGAATACAACAGGGGGAACACCGGGGAGCTGTTTTTT,CASSEYNRGNTGELFF
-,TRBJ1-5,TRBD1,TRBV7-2,TGTGCCAGCAGCCCTCAGGGGGATACCGATCAGCCCCAGCATTTT,CASSPQGDTDQPQHF
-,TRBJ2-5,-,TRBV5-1,TGCGCCAGCAGGGATGATGGACCGAAATGGGAGACCCAGTACTTC,CASRDDGPKWETQYF
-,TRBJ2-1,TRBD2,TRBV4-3,TGCGCCAGCAGCCAAGACCCTAGCGGGAGGGCCGGTGAGCAGTTCTTC,CASSQDPSGRAGEQFF
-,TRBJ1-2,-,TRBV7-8,TGTGCCAGCAGCTTATCCCGGCGGGGAGAAAAGGGCTACACCTTC,CASSLSRRGEKGYTF
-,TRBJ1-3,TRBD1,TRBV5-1,TGCGCCAGCAGCCGATTCACAGGGGGTGGAAACACCATATATTTT,CASSRFTGGGNTIYF
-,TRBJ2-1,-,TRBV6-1,TGTGCCAGCTCAGGGGGGGCGTCCTACAATGAGCAGTTCTTC,CASSGGASYNEQFF
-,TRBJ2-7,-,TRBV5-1,TGCGCCAGCAGCCCGGCCCCGGGACGGAGTACCTACGAGCAGTACTTC,CASSPAPGRSTYEQYF
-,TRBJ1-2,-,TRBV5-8,TGTGCCAGCAGCTTGGCCGGGGACCCTAACTATGGCTACACCTTC,CASSLAGDPNYGYTF
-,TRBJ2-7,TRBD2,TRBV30,TGTGCCTGGAGTGTAGGAGAGACTAGCCCCACTTACGAGCAGTACTTC,CAWSVGETSPTYEQYF
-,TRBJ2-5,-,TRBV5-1,TGCGCCAGCAGTAGGGACTCCTTGGAGACCCAGTACTTC,CASSRDSLETQYF
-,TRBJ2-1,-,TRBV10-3,TGTGCCATCAGGCCACCGCAGCACAATGAGCAGTTCTTC,CAIRPPQHNEQFF
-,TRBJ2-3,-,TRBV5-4,TGTGCCAGCAGCTTGGCTGGACTTGTCACAGATACGCAGTATTTT,CASSLAGLVTDTQYF
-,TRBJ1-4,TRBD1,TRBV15,TGTGCCACCAGCCCGGGACAGAATAATGAAAAACTGTTTTTT,CATSPGQNNEKLFF
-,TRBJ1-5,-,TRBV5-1,TGCGCCAGCAGTCCCGCCGACAGTTATAGTCAGCCCCAGCATTTT,CASSPADSYSQPQHF
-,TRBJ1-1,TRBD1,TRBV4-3,TGCGCCAGCAGCCGAAAACAGGGGGCCACTGAAGCTTTCTTT,CASSRKQGATEAFF
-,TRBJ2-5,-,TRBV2,TGTGCCAGTGGTAGATTCCAAGAGACCCAGTACTTC,CASGRFQETQYF
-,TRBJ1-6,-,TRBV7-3,TGTGCCAGCAGCTTAACGTCTGGGGCAGTGAGTTCACCCCTCCACTTT,CASSLTSGAVSSPLHF
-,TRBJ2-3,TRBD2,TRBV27,TGTGCCAGCAGTTTAAGCGGGGGGGCTTATACGCAGTATTTT,CASSLSGGAYTQYF
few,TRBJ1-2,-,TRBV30,TGTGCCTGGAACAACTATGGCTACACCTTC,CAWNNYGYTF
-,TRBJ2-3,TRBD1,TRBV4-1,TGCGCCAGCAGCCACGGGACAGGGATTACAGATACGCAGTATTTT,CASSHGTGITDTQYF
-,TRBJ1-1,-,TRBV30,TGTGCCTGGAGTCGTTCCTCGGGGGAAGGGACTGAAGCTTTCTTT,CAWSRSSGEGTEAFF
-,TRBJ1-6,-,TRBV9,TGTGCCAGCAGCGTAGGGGCAGCCTCCTATAATTCACCCCTCCACTTT,CASSVGAASYNSPLHF
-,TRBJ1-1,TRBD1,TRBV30,TGTGCCATACAGGGGGGGTTCACTGAAGCTTTCTTT,CAIQGGFTEAFF
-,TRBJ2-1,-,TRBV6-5,TGTGCCAGCAGCCCGGCAGGGGGGCCCTACAATGAGCAGTTCTTC,CASSPAGGPYNEQFF
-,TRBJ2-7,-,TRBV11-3,TGTGCCAGCAGCTTAGAAGGGACCCTTTCCTACGAGCAGTACTTC,CASSLEGTLSYEQYF
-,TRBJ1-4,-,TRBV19,TGTGCCAGTACCCCGACATTGTCGGATGAAAAACTGTTTTTT,CASTPTLSDEKLFF
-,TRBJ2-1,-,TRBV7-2,TGTGCCAGCAGCCTGGACTACAATGAGCAGTTCTTC,CASSLDYNEQFF
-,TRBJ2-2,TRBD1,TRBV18,TGTGCCAGCTCACTAGGGACAGAAACCGGGGAGCTGTTTTTT,CASSLGTETGELFF
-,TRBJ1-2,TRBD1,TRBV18,TGTGCCAGCACCCCGGCGGGACAGTCCAATTACACCTTC,CASTPAGQSNYTF
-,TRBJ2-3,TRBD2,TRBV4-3,TGCGCCAGCAGCCATATTTTTCGGGAGGCGGATACGCAGTATTTT,CASSHIFREADTQYF
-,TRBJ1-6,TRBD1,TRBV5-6,TGTGCCAGCAGCCTACGGACAGGGGTCACCTATAATTCACCCCTCCACTTT,CASSLRTGVTYNSPLHF
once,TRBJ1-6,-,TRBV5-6,TGTGCCAGCAGCTTGCTACAGTCCTCACCCCTCCACTTT,CASSLLQSSPLHF
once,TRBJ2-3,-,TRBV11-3,TGTGCCAGCAGCTTAGTGGCAGGGGCTAACACAGATACGCAGTATTTT,CASSLVAGANTDTQYF
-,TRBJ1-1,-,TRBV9,TGTGCCAGCAGCGTAGATACAGGGCTAGTCACTGAAGCTTTCTTT,CASSVDTGLVTEAFF
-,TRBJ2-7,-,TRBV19,TGTGCCAGTAGTATAGATCTTACCTTGGAACTCTACGAGCAGTACTTC,CASSIDLTLELYEQYF
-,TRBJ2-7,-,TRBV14,TGTGCCAGCAGCCTGGGATACGAGCAGTACTTC,CASSLGYEQYF
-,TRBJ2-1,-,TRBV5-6,TGTGCCAGCAGCTTGTTGGGGATTAGCAATGAGCAGTTCTTC,CASSLLGISNEQFF
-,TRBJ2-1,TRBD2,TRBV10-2,TGCGCCAGCAGTCCTAGCGGGGTAGCCCCCGGTGAGCAGTTCTTC,CASSPSGVAPGEQFF
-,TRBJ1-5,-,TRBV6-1,TGTGCCAGCAGTGTAGATGGGGCGAAGGATCAGCCCCAGCATTTT,CASSVDGAKDQPQHF
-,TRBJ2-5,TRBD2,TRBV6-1,TGTGCCAGCAGTGAAGTTCAGGGACTAGCGGGAGGAGAGACCCAGTACTTC,CASSEVQGLAGGETQYF
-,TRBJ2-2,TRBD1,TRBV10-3,TGTGCCATCAGTGAAGAGGGGGCGGGCACCGGGGAGCTGTTTTTT,CAISEEGAGTGELFF